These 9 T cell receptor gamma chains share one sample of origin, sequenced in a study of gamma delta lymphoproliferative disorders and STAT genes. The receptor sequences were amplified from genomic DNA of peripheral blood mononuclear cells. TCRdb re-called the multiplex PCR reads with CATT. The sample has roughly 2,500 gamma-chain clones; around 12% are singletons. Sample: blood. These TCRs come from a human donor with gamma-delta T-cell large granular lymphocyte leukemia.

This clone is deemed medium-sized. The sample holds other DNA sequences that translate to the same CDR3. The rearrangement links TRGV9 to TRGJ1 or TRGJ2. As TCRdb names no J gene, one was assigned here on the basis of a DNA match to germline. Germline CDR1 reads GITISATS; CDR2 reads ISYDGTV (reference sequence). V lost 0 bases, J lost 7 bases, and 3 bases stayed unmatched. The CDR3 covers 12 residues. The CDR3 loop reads CALWEVHYKKLF. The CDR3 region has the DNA TGTGCCTTGTGGGAGGTGCACTATAAGAAACTCTTT.

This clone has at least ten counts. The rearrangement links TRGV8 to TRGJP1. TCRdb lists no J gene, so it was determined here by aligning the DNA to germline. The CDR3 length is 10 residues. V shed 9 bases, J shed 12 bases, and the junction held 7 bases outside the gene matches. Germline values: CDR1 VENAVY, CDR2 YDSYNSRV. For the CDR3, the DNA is TGTGCCACCCTGCCACGGTTCAAGATATTT. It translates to CATLPRFKIF.

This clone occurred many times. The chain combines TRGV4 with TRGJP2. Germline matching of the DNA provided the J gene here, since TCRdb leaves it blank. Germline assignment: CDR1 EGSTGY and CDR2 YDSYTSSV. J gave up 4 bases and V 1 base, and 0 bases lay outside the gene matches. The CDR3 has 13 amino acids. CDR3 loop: CATWDGSDWIKTF. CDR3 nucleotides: TGTGCCACCTGGGATGGTAGTGATTGGATCAAGACGTTT.

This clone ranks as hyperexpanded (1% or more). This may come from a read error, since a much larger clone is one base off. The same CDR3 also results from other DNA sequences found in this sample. Written as DNA, the CDR3 is TGTGCCTTGTGGGAGGTGAGAGAGTTGGGCAAAAAAATCAAGGTATTT. This translates into CALWEVRELGKKIKVF. The chain recombines TRGV9 with TRGJP. No J gene was available from TCRdb, and it was assigned here by a germline match of the DNA. Germline CDR1 is GITISATS and CDR2 is ISYDGTV (reference sequence). J was trimmed by 6 bases and V by 0 bases; bases with no gene match: 2. The CDR3 spans 16 residues.

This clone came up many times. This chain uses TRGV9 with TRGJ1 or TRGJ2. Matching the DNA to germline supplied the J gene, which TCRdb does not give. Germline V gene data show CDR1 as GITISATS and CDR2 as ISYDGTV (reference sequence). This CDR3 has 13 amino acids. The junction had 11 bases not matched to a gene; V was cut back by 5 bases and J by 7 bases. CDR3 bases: TGTGCCTTGTGGGGACGGGAGGGCTATAAGAAACTCTTT. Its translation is CALWGREGYKKLF.

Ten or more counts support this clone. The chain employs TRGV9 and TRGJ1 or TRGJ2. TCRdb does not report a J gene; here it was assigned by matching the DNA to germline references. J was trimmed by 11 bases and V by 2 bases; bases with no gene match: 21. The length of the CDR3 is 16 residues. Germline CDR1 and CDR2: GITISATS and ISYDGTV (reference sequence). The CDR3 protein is CALWEAKSATPMEKLF. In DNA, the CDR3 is TGTGCCTTGTGGGAGGCGAAATCTGCCACTCCCATGGAGAAACTCTTT.

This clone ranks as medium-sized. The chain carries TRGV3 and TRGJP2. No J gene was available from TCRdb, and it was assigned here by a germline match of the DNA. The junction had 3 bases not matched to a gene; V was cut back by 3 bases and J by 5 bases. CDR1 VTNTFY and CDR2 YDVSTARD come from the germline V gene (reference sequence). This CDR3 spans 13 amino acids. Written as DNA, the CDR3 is TGTGCCACCTGGGACGGGAGTGATTGGATCAAGACGTTT. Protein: CATWDGSDWIKTF.

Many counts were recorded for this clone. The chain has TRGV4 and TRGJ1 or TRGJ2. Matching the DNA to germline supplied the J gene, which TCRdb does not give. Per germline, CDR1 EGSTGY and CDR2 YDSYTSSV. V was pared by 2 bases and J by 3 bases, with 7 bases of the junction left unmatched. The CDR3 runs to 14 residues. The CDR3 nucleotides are TGTGCCACCTGGGATGTGGGGCTTTATTATAAGAAACTCTTT. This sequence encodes CATWDVGLYYKKLF.

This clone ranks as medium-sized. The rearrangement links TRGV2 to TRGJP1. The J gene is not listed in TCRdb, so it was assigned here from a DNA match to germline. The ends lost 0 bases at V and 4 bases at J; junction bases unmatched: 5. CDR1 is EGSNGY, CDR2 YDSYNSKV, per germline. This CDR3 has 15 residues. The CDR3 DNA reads TGTGCCACCTGGGACGGGCGAGGCACTGGTTGGTTCAAGATATTT. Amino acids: CATWDGRGTGWFKIF.